This T cell receptor (beta chain) was captured by sequencing in a study of T-cell reconstitution after alpha-beta-depleted transplantation in children. Whole-study results and caveats: Surviving recipient T cells and thymic progenitors accounted for the high day-60 TCRbeta diversity observed in some patients. After one year, T-cell counts and TCRbeta diversity mostly came from new T cells. Reports say that about two months after transplant, the alpha-beta T cells came out of several hundred graft clones that had expanded.

Unique molecular identifiers featured in how the TCRbeta library was prepared. TCRdb re-called the PCR reads with MiXCR, one entry per CDR3 protein. Of roughly 500,000 distinct CDR3 sequences in the sample, about 10% were seen once. The CDR3 sequence is 17 residues long. J was trimmed by 9 bases and V by 3 bases; bases with no gene match: 16. From germline, CDR1 is MNHEY and CDR2 SMNVEV (reference sequence). As for this clonotype: Its antigen is not known.

V gene TRBV27 combines with J gene TRBJ2-1; 8 positions agree with TRBD1. This TCR derives from a child between 2 and 9 years old with inherited bone marrow failure, due to receive a stem cell transplant. The sequencing here drew on PBMCs, taken before TCRalphabeta/CD19-depleted stem cell transplant. CDR3 DNA: TGTGCCAGCAGTTTTACGGGACAGGAGCCTGTAGGCTTTGAGCAGTTCTTC. It specifies CASSFTGQEPVGFEQFF.